This TCR beta chain was captured in a study of cytomegalovirus exposure and HLA in healthy donors. Study-level points and caveats: Exclusion applied to some V segments, including TRBV6-2 and TRBV6-3, as they were indistinguishable.

The length of the CDR3 is 17 residues. V was cut by 1 base and J by 0 bases, with 14 bases left in between. The germline V gene has CDR1 SGHTA and CDR2 FQGNSA. The PCR used 60 Vbeta and 13 Jbeta primers. Assay used: immunoSEQ multiplex PCR; TCRdb lists only in-frame clones, some missing. The repertoire holds some 190,000 clones, with about 80% as singletons. About this clone: Its antigen remains unidentified.

This receptor was obtained from a woman aged 40 to 49 in good health and CMV-seronegative. This chain links TRBV7-2 with TRBJ2-3; no reliable D call. Sequenced sample: PBMCs. The DNA of the CDR3 is TGTGCCAGCAGCTTAGAAACCAGCGACCCTAGCACAGATACGCAGTATTTT. Translation gives CASSLETSDPSTDTQYF. Full variable domain (remainder filled in from reference TRBV7-2 and TRBJ2-3): GAGVSQSPSNKVTEKGKDVELRCDPISGHTALYWYRQSLGQGLEFLIYFQGNSAPDKSGLPSDRFSAERTGGSVSTLTIQRTQQEDSAVYLCASSLETSDPSTDTQYFGPGTRLTVL.